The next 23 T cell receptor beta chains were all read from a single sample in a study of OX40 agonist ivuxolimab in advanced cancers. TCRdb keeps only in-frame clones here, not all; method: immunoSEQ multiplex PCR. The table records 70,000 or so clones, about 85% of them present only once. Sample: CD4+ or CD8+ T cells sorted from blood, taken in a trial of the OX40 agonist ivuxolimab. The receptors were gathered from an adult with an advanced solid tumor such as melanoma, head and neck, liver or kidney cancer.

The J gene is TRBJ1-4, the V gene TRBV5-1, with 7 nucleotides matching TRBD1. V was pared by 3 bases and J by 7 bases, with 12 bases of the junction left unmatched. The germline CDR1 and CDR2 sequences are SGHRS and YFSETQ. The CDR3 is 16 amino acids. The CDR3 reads CASSSRGEGAGEKLFF. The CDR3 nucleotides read TGCGCCAGCAGCTCCCGGGGGGAGGGGGCCGGTGAAAAACTGTTTTTT.

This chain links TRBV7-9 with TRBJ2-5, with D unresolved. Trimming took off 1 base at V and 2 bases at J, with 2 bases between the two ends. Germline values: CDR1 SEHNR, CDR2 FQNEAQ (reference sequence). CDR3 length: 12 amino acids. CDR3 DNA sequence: TGTGCCAGCAGCTTAGGGCAAGAGACCCAGTACTTC. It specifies CASSLGQETQYF.

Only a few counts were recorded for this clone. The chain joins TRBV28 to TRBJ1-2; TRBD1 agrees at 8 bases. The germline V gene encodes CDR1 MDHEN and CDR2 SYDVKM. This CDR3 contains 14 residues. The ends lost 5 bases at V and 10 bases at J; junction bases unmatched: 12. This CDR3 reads CASSPPSGTGSYTF. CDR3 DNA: TGTGCCAGCAGTCCGCCCTCCGGGACAGGTTCCTACACCTTC.

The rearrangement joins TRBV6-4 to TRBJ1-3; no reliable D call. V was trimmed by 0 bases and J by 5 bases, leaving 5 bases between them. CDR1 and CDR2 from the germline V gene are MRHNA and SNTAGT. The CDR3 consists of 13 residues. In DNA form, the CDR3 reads TGTGCCAGCAGTGACTCAGATCGAAACACCATATATTTT. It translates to CASSDSDRNTIYF.

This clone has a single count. Here the CDR3 reads CATKGGIHLYEQYF. The CDR3, as DNA: TGTGCCACCAAGGGGGGTATTCACCTCTACGAGCAGTACTTC. V usage is TRBV6-1 and J usage is TRBJ2-7, with D possibly being TRBD1 or TRBD2 (6 bases each). Trimming took 10 bases from V and 3 from J, leaving 19 bases between them. CDR1 and CDR2 (germline): MNHNS, SASEGT. The CDR3 length is 14 residues.

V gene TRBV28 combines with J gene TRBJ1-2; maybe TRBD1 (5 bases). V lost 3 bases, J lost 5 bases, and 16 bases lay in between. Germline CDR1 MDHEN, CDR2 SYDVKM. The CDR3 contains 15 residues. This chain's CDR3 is CASSFSTGGIYGYTF. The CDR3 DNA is TGTGCCAGCAGTTTTTCTACAGGCGGTATTTATGGCTACACCTTC.

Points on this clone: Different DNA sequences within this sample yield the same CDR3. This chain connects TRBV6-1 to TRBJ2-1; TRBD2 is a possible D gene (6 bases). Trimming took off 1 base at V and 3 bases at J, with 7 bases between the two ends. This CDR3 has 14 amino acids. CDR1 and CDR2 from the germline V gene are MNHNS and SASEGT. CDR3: CASSEVSGYNEQFF. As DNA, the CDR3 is TGTGCCAGCAGTGAAGTTAGCGGCTACAATGAGCAGTTCTTC.

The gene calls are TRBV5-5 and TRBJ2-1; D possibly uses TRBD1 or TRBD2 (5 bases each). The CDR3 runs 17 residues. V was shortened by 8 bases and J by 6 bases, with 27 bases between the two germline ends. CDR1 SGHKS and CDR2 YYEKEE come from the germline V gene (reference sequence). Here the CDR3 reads CARSRASVGTLGNEQFF. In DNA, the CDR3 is TGTGCCAGGAGCCGGGCCAGTGTCGGGACCTTGGGCAATGAGCAGTTCTTC.

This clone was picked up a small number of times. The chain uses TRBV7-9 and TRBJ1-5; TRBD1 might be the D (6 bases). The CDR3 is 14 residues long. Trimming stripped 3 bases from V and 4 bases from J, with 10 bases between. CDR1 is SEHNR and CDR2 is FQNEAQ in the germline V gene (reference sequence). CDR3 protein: CASSFSDRNQPQHF. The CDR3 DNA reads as TGTGCCAGCAGCTTTTCGGACAGAAATCAGCCCCAGCATTTT. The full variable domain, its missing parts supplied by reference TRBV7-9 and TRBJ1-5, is DTGVSQNPRHKITKRGQNVTFRCDPISEHNRLYWYRQTLGQGPEFLTYFQNEAQLEKSRLLSDRFSAERPKGSFSTLEIQRTEQGDSAMYLCASSFSDRNQPQHFGDGTRLSIL.

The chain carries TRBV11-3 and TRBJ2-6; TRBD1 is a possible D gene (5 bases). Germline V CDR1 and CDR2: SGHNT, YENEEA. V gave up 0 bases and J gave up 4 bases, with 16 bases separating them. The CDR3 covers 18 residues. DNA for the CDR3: TGTGCCAGCAGCTTAGATAGGGCAGGGTCGGCCGGGGCCAACGTCCTGACTTTC. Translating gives CASSLDRAGSAGANVLTF.

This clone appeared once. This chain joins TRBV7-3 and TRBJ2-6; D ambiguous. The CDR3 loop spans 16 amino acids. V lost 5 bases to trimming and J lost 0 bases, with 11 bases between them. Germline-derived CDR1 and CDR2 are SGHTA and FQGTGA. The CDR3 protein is CASSPTAASGANVLTF. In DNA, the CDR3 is TGTGCCAGCAGCCCTACTGCCGCCTCTGGGGCCAACGTCCTGACTTTC.

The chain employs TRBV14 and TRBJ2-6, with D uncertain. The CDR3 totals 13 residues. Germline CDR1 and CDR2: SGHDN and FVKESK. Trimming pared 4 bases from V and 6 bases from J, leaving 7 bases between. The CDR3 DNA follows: TGTGCCAGCAGCCTACCTGTGGCCAACGTCCTGACTTTC. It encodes CASSLPVANVLTF.

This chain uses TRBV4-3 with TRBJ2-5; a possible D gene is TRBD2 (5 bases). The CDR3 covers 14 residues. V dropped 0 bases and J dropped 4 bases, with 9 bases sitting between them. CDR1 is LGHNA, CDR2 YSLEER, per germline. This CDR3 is CASSQDSRGETQYF. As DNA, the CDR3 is TGCGCCAGCAGCCAAGATAGTCGGGGAGAGACCCAGTACTTC.

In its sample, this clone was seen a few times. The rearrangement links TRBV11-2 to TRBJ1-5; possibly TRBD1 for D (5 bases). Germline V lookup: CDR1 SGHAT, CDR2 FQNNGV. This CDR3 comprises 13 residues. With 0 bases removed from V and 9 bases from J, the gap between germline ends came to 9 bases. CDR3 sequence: CASSLDSGLPQHF. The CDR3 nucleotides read TGTGCCAGCAGCTTAGACTCGGGGCTGCCCCAGCATTTT. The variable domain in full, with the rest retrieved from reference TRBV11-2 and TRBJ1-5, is EAGVAQSPRYKIIEKRQSVAFWCNPISGHATLYWYQQILGQGPKLLIQFQNNGVVDDSQLPKDRFSAERLKGVDSTLKIQPAKLEDSAVYLCASSLDSGLPQHFGDGTRLSIL.

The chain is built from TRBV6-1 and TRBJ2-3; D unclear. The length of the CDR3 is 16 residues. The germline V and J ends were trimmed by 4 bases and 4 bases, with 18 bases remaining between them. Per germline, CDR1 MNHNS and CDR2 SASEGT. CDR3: CASSAANNPVADTQYF. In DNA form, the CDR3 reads TGTGCCAGCAGTGCAGCTAACAACCCGGTGGCAGATACGCAGTATTTT.

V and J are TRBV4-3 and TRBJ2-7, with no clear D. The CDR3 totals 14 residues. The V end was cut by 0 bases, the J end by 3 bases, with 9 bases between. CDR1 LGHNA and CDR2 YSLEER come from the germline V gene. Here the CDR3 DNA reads TGCGCCAGCAGCCAAGATAATCTGGGCTACGAGCAGTACTTC. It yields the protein CASSQDNLGYEQYF.

The CDR3 sequence: CASSLASPGYTF. DNA of the CDR3: TGTGCCAGCAGCTTAGCGTCGCCTGGCTACACCTTC. The V call is TRBV7-2, the J call TRBJ1-2, with D hard to call. The V and J ends lost 0 bases and 7 bases respectively, with 6 bases between them. Germline loops: CDR1 SGHTA, CDR2 FQGNSA. This CDR3 has 12 residues.

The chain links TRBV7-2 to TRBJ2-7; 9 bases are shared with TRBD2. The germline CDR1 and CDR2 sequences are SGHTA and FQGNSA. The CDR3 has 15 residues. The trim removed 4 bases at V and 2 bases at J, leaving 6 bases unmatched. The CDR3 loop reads CASSSYGGGAYEQYF. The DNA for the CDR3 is TGTGCCAGCAGCTCTTACGGCGGGGGGGCCTACGAGCAGTACTTC. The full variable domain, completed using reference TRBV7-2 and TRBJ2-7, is GAGVSQSPSNKVTEKGKDVELRCDPISGHTALYWYRQSLGQGLEFLIYFQGNSAPDKSGLPSDRFSAERTGGSVSTLTIQRTQQEDSAVYLCASSSYGGGAYEQYFGPGTRLTVT.

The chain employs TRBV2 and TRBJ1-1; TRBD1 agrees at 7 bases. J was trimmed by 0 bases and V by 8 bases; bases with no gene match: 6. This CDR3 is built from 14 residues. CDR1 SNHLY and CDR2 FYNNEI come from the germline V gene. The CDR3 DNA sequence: TGTGCCAGCGGCGGGACAGCTTTGAACACTGAAGCTTTCTTT. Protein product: CASGGTALNTEAFF.

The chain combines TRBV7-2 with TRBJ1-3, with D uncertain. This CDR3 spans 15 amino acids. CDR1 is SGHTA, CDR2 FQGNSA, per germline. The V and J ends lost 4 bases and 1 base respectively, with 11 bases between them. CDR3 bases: TGTGCCAGCAGCTCGATCGCTGGATCTGGAAACACCATATATTTT. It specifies CASSSIAGSGNTIYF.

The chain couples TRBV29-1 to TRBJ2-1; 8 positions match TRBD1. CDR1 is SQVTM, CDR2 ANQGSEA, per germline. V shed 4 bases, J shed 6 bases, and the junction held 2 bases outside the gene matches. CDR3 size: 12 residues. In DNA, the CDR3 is TGCAGCGTTGGACAGGGGATCAATGAGCAGTTCTTC. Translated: CSVGQGINEQFF.

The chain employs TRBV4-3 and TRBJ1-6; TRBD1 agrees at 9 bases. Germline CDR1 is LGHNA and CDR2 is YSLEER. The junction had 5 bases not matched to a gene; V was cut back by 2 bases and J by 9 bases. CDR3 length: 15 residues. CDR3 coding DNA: TGCGCCAGCAGCCAAAACAGGGGGCTAGTTTCACCCCTCCACTTT. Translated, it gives CASSQNRGLVSPLHF.

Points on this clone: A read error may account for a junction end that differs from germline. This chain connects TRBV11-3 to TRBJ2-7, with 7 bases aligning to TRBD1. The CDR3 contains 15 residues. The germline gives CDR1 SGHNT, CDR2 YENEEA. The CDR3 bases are TGTGCCAGCACCTTACAGAATTCCAGGGGGAACGAGCAGTACTTC. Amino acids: CASTLQNSRGNEQYF.